This TCR beta chain was captured by sequencing in a study of identical twins. Findings and caveats of the study: Zero-insertion analyses might be partly confounded by invariant T cells like MAIT and iNKT. Abundant beta clonotypes from cord blood bore fewer insertions; memory repertoires lacked this pattern.

TCRdb passed the 5' RACE reads through MiXCR, listing each CDR3 protein once. The sample records about 890,000 distinct CDR3 sequences, approximately 13% being singletons. Notes on this clonotype: Its antigen is unknown.

Donors were all healthy Caucasians. These data were also reused for a study on yellow fever vaccine responses in identical twins.

The specimen was PBMCs. The clonotype was recovered from a woman aged 18 to 35 in good health.

CDR3: CSVEGGATSGRYNEQFF. As DNA, the CDR3 is TGCAGCGTTGAAGGGGGGGCGACTAGCGGGAGATACAATGAGCAGTTCTTC. This rearrangement joins TRBV29-1 to TRBJ2-1, with 12 bases fitting TRBD2. Losses at the gene ends were 1 base for V and 4 bases for J; bases not matched to a gene: 8. The germline CDR1 and CDR2 sequences are SQVTM and ANQGSEA. CDR3 size: 17 residues.